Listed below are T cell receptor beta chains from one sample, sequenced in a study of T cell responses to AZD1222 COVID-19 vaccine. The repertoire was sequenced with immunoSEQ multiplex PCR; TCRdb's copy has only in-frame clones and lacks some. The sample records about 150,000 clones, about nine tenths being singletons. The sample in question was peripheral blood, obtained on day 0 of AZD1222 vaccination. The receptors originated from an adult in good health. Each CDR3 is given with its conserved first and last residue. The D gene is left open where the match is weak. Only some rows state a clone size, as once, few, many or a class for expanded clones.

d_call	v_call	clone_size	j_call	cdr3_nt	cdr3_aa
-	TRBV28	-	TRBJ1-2	TGTGCCATAAGTCCTCTCTCCCCCTATGGCTACACCTTC	CAISPLSPYGYTF
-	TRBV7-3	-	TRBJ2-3	TGTGCCAGCAGCTTAAGCTCTCTAGTTTCGGGAGATACGCAGTATTTT	CASSLSSLVSGDTQYF
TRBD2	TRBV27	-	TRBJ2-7	TGTGCCAGCCTTAGCGGGTCCTACGAGCAGTACTTC	CASLSGSYEQYF
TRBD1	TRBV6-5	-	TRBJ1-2	TGTGCCAGCAGCCAGGGGGGTCTTGGCTACACCTTC	CASSQGGLGYTF
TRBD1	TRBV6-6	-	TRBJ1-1	TGTGCCAGCAGCCACGAAGAGACAGGGGGTAGCACTGAAGCTTTCTTT	CASSHEETGGSTEAFF
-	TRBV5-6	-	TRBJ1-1	TGTGCCAGCAGCTTGGGTACCACTGAAGCTTTCTTT	CASSLGTTEAFF
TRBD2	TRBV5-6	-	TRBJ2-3	TGTGCCAGCAGCCTGACTAGCTTCAGAGATACGCAGTATTTT	CASSLTSFRDTQYF
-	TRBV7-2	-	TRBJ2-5	TGTGCCAGCAGCCCCCGGGTGCAAGAGACCCAGTACTTC	CASSPRVQETQYF
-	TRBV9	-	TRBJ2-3	TGTGCCAGCACGCCCTCGGGAGTCCTCACAGATACGCAGTATTTT	CASTPSGVLTDTQYF
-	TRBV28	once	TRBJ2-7	TGTGCCAGCAGTTCCCGTTTGCCGCCTAAACCCTACGAGCAGTACTTC	CASSSRLPPKPYEQYF
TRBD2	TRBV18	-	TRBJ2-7	TGTGCCAGCTCACCCAGGGAGGGCACCTACGAGCAGTACTTC	CASSPREGTYEQYF
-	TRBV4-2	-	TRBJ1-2	TGTGCCAGCAGCCTACCACAGGGACCGGACTATGGCTACACCTTC	CASSLPQGPDYGYTF
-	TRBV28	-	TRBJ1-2	TGTGCCAGCAGCCCGGTGGGTAACTATGGCTACACCTTC	CASSPVGNYGYTF
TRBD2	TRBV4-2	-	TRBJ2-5	TGTGCCAGCAGCCAACGTAGCGGGAGAGGAGAGACCCAGTACTTC	CASSQRSGRGETQYF
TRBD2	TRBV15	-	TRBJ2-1	TGTGCCACCAGCAGAGATTGGGGGAGCCGTGGACTAGAGGTTTTCGAGCAGTTCTTC	CATSRDWGSRGLEVFEQFF
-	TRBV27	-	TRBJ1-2	TGTGCCAGCAGTTTATCTGCCAACTATGGCTACACCTTC	CASSLSANYGYTF
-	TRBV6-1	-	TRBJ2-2	TGTGCCAGCAGTGAACAGGGGGAGGTCACCGGGGAGCTGTTTTTT	CASSEQGEVTGELFF
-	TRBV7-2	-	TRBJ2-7	TGTGCCAGCAGCTTAGCGGGGATCTACGAGCAGTACTTC	CASSLAGIYEQYF
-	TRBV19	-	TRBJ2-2	TGTGCCAGTAGGAGACAGAACACCGGGGAGCTGTTTTTT	CASRRQNTGELFF
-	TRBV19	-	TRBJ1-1	TGTGCCAGTGGGGCCCGGGGCAGAGGCCTGACTGAAGCTTTCTTT	CASGARGRGLTEAFF
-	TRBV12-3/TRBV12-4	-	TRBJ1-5	TGTGCCAGCAGTGTGGGGTCCTCGCAGCCCCAGCATTTT	CASSVGSSQPQHF
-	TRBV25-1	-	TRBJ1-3	TGTGCCAGCAGTGAGAACCCCTCTGGAAACACCATATATTTT	CASSENPSGNTIYF
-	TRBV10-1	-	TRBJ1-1	TGCGCCAGCAGTGAGTGGCGTTCGAACACTGAAGCTTTCTTT	CASSEWRSNTEAFF
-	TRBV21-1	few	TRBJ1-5	TGTGCCAGCAGCAAAGGGGCAGGGGGGCATAGCAATCAGCCCCAGCATTTT	CASSKGAGGHSNQPQHF
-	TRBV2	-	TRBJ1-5	TGTGCCAGCAGTGACGAGAACCCAACAGTTGGTCAGCCCCAGCATTTT	CASSDENPTVGQPQHF
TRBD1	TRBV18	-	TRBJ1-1	TGTGCCAGCTCACCACTAATCCCCCAGGGGGAGGACACTGAAGCTTTCTTT	CASSPLIPQGEDTEAFF
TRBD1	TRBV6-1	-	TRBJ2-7	TGTGCCAGCAGTGAAAGTTGGGACAGGGCCTACGAGCAGTACTTC	CASSESWDRAYEQYF
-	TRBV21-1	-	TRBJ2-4	TGTGCCAGCAGCTCACTCGGGACGGCTTCGTCCTTGGCCAAAAACATTCAGTACTTC	CASSSLGTASSLAKNIQYF
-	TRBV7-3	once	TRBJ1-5	TGTGCCACCACCATGGGGAAGTGGGCAGGGGGCAATCAGCCCCAGCATTTT	CATTMGKWAGGNQPQHF
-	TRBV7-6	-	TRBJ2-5	TGTGCCAGCAGCAGATACTCCGGGACCGGCCAAGAGACCCAGTACTTC	CASSRYSGTGQETQYF
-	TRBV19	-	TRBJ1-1	TGTGCCAGTAGTTACGACGGGAACACTGAAGCTTTCTTT	CASSYDGNTEAFF
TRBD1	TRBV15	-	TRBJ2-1	TGTGCCACCAGCAGGGAGACAGGGGTAGACAATGAGCAGTTCTTC	CATSRETGVDNEQFF
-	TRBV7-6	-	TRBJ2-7	TGTGCCAGCAGCTTAAATCGTAATCGGCAGGACGAGCAGTACTTC	CASSLNRNRQDEQYF
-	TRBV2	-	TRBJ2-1	TGTGCCAGCAGTGAAATGGCAGGGTCCTACAATGAGCAGTTCTTC	CASSEMAGSYNEQFF
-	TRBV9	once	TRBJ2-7	TGTGCCAGCAGCAAAGGGGGTTCGCTTTACGAGCAGTACTTC	CASSKGGSLYEQYF
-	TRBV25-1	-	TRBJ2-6	TGTGCCAGCAGTGAATTGCCATCCAGGGACTCTGGGGCCAACGTCCTGACTTTC	CASSELPSRDSGANVLTF
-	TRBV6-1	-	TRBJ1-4	TGTGCCAGCAGCGTTATAAATGAAAAACTGTTTTTT	CASSVINEKLFF